This T cell receptor beta chain was retrieved from a study of blood T cell repertoires in COVID-19. For the study at large: Samples representing acute and convalescent COVID-19 were sourced from the United States, Italy and Spain. PBMCs, B-cell-depleted T cells, or T cells provided the cDNA or gDNA that made up the material.

As processed by the authors: Estimation of nucleated cell counts relied on the amplification of reference gene primers. Sequencing was performed with immunoSEQ multiplex PCR; in TCRdb, only in-frame clones are kept and a portion is missing. From that table come the V and J calls and clone size; the DNA was used to work out D and trimming. The data contain about 150,000 clones, around 82% of them singletons. This clone was detected only a few times. Specimen: peripheral blood. The receptor was isolated from a human donor with acute or convalescent COVID-19. The donor label of this sample is uncertain.

The CDR3 protein is CASSGTGRGNTIYF. In DNA form, the CDR3 reads TGTGCCAGCAGTGGGACAGGCCGAGGAAACACCATATATTTT. The chain couples TRBV25-1 to TRBJ1-3; 7 bases are shared with TRBD1. Germline CDR1 and CDR2: MGHDK and SYGVNS. This CDR3 has 14 residues. After removal of 4 bases from V and 4 bases from J, the junction contained 4 bases not matched to a gene.